This entry features one T cell receptor (beta chain) sequence. This entry comes from a study of blood T cell repertoires in COVID-19. Study-level information: From the United States, Italy and Spain came samples of acute and convalescent COVID-19. Nucleic acid was either cDNA or gDNA, and it came from T cells, B-cell-depleted T cells, or PBMCs.

From germline, CDR1 is LGHNA and CDR2 YSLEER. There are 15 residues in the CDR3. The junction had 3 bases not matched to a gene; V was cut back by 2 bases and J by 4 bases. The table came from immunoSEQ multiplex PCR; TCRdb's copy has only in-frame clones and leaves some out. The sample shows about 90,000 clones, 75% to 90% of them seen only once. Material for sequencing was peripheral blood. The sequence was obtained from a man of 80 years or more with acute or convalescent COVID-19. The chain links TRBV4-3 to TRBJ2-1, with 9 bases aligning to TRBD1. This CDR3 is CASSQTGGPYNEQFF. In DNA form, the CDR3 reads TGCGCCAGCAGCCAAACAGGGGGCCCTTACAATGAGCAGTTCTTC.